This T cell receptor beta chain was documented in a study of CD8 T cells in ankylosing spondylitis. General observations from the study: Earlier work had already found some motif variants in reactive arthritis synovial fluid and blood. Eight or nine highly homologous variants made up a TCR beta motif that seemed to typify ankylosing spondylitis blood.

From germline, CDR1 is SGHRS and CDR2 YFSETQ. Trimming shortened V by 5 bases and J by 0 bases, and 8 bases separated the two germline ends. The CDR3 extends over 13 amino acids. MiXCR was run by TCRdb on the 5' RACE reads, yielding one entry per CDR3 protein. The top ten hold 6.5% to 7% of the sample, which has 500,000 to 550,000 distinct CDR3 sequences, roughly an eighth seen once. This clonotype was detected a few times. Its antigen is unidentified. The gene calls are TRBV5-1 and TRBJ1-1, with D unresolved. Sequenced material: blood, either unsorted or a sorted T cell fraction (not recorded which). The sequence came from a male donor with ankylosing spondylitis. In DNA, the CDR3 is TGCGCCAGCAGTATAAGAGTGAACACTGAAGCTTTCTTT. Translation: CASSIRVNTEAFF.